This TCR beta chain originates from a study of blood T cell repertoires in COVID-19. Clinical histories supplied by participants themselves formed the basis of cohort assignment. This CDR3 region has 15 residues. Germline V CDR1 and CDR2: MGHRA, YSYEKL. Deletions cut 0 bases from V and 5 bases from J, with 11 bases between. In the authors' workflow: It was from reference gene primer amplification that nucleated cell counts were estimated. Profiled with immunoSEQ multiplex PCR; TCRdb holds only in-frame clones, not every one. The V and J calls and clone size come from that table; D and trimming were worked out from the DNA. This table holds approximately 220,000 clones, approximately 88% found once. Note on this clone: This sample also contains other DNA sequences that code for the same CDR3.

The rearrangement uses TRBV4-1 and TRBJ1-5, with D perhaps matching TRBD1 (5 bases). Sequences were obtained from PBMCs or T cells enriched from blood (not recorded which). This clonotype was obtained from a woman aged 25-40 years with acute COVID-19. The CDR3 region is CASSQESQGYQPQHF. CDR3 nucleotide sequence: TGCGCCAGCAGCCAAGAAAGCCAGGGCTATCAGCCCCAGCATTTT.